Below, 9 T cell receptor beta chains from the same sample are listed, as sequenced in a study of graft-versus-host responses after intestinal transplantation. Some clones are missing from TCRdb's copy, which holds only in-frame ones; the method was immunoSEQ multiplex PCR. The table has 25,000 to 30,000 clones, 93% seen once. Sequenced here: PBMCs, sampled just over 65 days after intestinal transplant. The origin of the receptors is a human patient who received an intestinal transplant, so some T cells may come from the graft donor.

V is TRBV18 and J is TRBJ1-2; D ambiguous. This CDR3 is built from 13 residues. Between the trimmed V and J ends, which lost 3 bases and 6 bases, there was a span of 11 bases. The V gene's germline CDR1 is KGHSH and CDR2 LQKENI. The CDR3 sequence: CASSPLGVDGYTF. DNA for the CDR3: TGTGCCAGCTCACCTTTAGGAGTCGATGGCTACACCTTC.

The chain is built from TRBV9 and TRBJ2-5; D is perhaps TRBD1 or TRBD2 (6 bases each). V shed 4 bases and J shed 4 bases, with 17 bases lying between them. This CDR3 comprises 15 residues. CDR1 and CDR2 from the germline V gene are SGDLS and YYNGEE. CDR3 sequence reads: CASSPWTGGGETQYF. The CDR3 DNA is TGTGCCAGCAGCCCCTGGACCGGAGGGGGAGAGACCCAGTACTTC.

As DNA, the CDR3 is TGTGCCAGACGGACCAGACACGATAAAAACACCGGGGAGCTGTTTTTT. Translating gives CARRTRHDKNTGELFF. This chain links TRBV5-5 with TRBJ2-2; D remains unclear. Trimming shortened V by 8 bases and J by 2 bases, and 19 bases separated the two germline ends. Germline lookup yields CDR1 SGHKS and CDR2 YYEKEE (reference sequence). CDR3 length: 16 amino acids.

The chain recombines TRBV13 with TRBJ2-1; D is perhaps TRBD1 or TRBD2 (5 bases each). In germline, CDR1 is PRHDT, CDR2 FYEKMQ (reference sequence). The CDR3 runs to 16 residues. The V gene lost 5 bases and the J gene lost 4 bases, with 18 bases spanning the gap. The DNA of the CDR3 is TGTGCCAGCAGCCCAAACGGCCTAGAGGGGTACAATGAGCAGTTCTTC. It yields the protein CASSPNGLEGYNEQFF.

This clone was recorded only once. The chain uses TRBV4-1 and TRBJ1-6; a possible D gene is TRBD1 (5 bases). V lost 4 bases to trimming and J lost 6 bases, with 13 bases between them. Per the germline V gene, CDR1 is MGHRA and CDR2 is YSYEKL. The CDR3 consists of 15 residues. Here the CDR3 reads CASSPQGMGNSPLHF. The CDR3 DNA follows: TGCGCCAGCAGCCCCCAGGGTATGGGTAATTCACCCCTCCACTTT.

The J gene is TRBJ1-4, the V gene TRBV19, with TRBD1 matching over 8 bases. This CDR3 has 13 amino acids. The ends lost 8 bases at V and 7 bases at J; junction bases unmatched: 6. From germline, CDR1 is LNHDA and CDR2 SQIVND (reference sequence). CDR3 protein: CASSDRAAEKLFF. The CDR3 DNA follows: TGTGCCAGTTCGGACAGGGCTGCTGAAAAACTGTTTTTT.

The chain employs TRBV7-2 and TRBJ1-1; 8 bases map to TRBD1. CDR1 is SGHTA, CDR2 FQGNSA, per germline. Germline trimming cut 5 bases from V and 4 bases from J; bases unmatched to any gene: 6. The CDR3 sequence is 14 residues long. In DNA, the CDR3 is TGTGCCAGCAGCCTCACCAGGGGGCTCACTGAAGCTTTCTTT. Its translation: CASSLTRGLTEAFF.

The rearrangement uses TRBV4-1 and TRBJ2-1; 13 bases are a match to TRBD2. The CDR3 is 20 residues long. V lost 4 bases to trimming and J lost 0 bases; unmatched junction nucleotides: 12. Germline V gene data show CDR1 as MGHRA and CDR2 as YSYEKL. The CDR3 nucleotides are TGCGCCAGCAGCCTCCCCCGCGGACTAGCGGGGGACCTCTCCTACAATGAGCAGTTCTTC. It translates to CASSLPRGLAGDLSYNEQFF.

The rearrangement uses TRBV7-2 and TRBJ2-3, with unresolved D. CDR3 length equals 14 residues. Germline CDR1 and CDR2: SGHTA and FQGNSA. V was shortened by 5 bases and J by 4 bases, with 13 bases between the two germline ends. CDR3 sequence reads: CASSLLLSADTQYF. The DNA of the CDR3 is TGTGCCAGCAGCCTCCTCCTCAGCGCAGATACGCAGTATTTT.